The sequence of this T cell receptor beta chain was determined in a study of blood T cell repertoires in COVID-19. Study summary: Samples taken during acute and convalescent COVID-19 were collected in the United States, Italy and Spain. From T cells, B-cell-depleted T cells, or PBMCs came the material, which was cDNA or gDNA.

Original processing methods: Amplification from reference gene primers served as the basis for estimated nucleated cell counts. Clones were read by immunoSEQ multiplex PCR, and TCRdb kept only the in-frame ones, dropping some. V, J and clone size are taken as reported in that table, and D and trimming were inferred from the DNA itself. The profile shows 100,000 to 120,000 clones, nearly 90% of them singletons. Trimming cost V 6 bases and J 2 bases; bases outside gene matches: 7. CDR1 is MNHEY, CDR2 SVGAGI, per germline. There are 14 residues in the CDR3. The V call is TRBV6-5, the J call TRBJ2-7; 7 nucleotides line up with TRBD1. The sequence was collected from a human donor in a cohort sampled during active COVID-19. The sample comprised peripheral blood. The chain's CDR3 is CASSAGTAAYEQYF. CDR3 in DNA: TGTGCCAGCAGCGCCGGGACAGCGGCCTACGAGCAGTACTTC.